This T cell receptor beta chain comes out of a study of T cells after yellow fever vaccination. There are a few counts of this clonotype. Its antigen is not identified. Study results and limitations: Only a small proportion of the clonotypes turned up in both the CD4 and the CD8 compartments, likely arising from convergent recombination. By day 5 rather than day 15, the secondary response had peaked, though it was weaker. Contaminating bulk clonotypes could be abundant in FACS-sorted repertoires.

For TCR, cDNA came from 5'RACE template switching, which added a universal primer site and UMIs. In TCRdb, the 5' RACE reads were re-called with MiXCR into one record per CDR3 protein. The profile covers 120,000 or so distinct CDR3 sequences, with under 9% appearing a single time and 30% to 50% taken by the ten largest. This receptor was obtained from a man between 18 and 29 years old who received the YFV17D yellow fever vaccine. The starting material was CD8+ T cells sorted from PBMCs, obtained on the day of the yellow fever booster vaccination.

This CDR3 reads CASSRTGGVSDTQYF. CDR3 coding DNA: TGTGCCAGCAGCCGGACAGGGGGCGTCTCAGATACGCAGTATTTT. The chain uses TRBV7-9 and TRBJ2-3; 11 nucleotides align to TRBD1. V trimming: 5 bases; J trimming: 4 bases; junction bases outside the gene matches: 5. The CDR3 has 15 amino acids. Per the germline V gene, CDR1 is SEHNR and CDR2 is FQNEAQ (reference sequence).